Listed below are T cell receptor beta chains from one sample, sequenced in a study of TIL therapy for anti-PD-1-resistant metastatic lung cancer. Method: immunoSEQ multiplex PCR; TCRdb's copy keeps in-frame clones and lacks some. Among approximately 60,000 clones listed, 73% were seen once. Here the sequenced sample was blood, taken at baseline. These receptors were obtained from a person between 25 and 79 years old with non-small cell lung cancer. Each CDR3 is given with its conserved first and last residue. D genes are given only for firm matches. Not all rows give a size; the values are once, few, many and, for expanded clones, a class.

TRBV5-4,TRBJ1-1,-,few,TGTGCCAGCAGCCGCTACTCGACTGAAGCTTTCTTT,CASSRYSTEAFF
TRBV19,TRBJ2-1,-,-,TGTGCCAGTAGTATAGTCAAGGGAAGCTACAATGAGCAGTTCTTC,CASSIVKGSYNEQFF
TRBV11-2,TRBJ1-5,-,medium-sized,TGTGCCAGCAGCCGGCAGGAGGGCAATCAGCCCCAGCATTTT,CASSRQEGNQPQHF
TRBV4-2,TRBJ2-1,-,-,TGTGCCAGCAGCCAAGTTTTACAAACCTACAATGAGCAGTTCTTC,CASSQVLQTYNEQFF
TRBV7-9,TRBJ1-5,-,-,TGTGCCAGCAGCTTTTCAACAGGGAATCATCAGCCCCAGCATTTT,CASSFSTGNHQPQHF
TRBV27,TRBJ1-1,-,-,TGTGCCAGCAGTTTATCCCGTAACACTGAAGCTTTCTTT,CASSLSRNTEAFF
TRBV28,TRBJ2-3,TRBD2,once,TGTGCCAGCAGTTCTACTAGCGCCCCCACAGATACGCAGTATTTT,CASSSTSAPTDTQYF
TRBV5-1,TRBJ2-7,TRBD1,-,TGCGCCAGCAGCTTGGTTTCGCAGGGGGCGTTTTACGAGCAGTACTTC,CASSLVSQGAFYEQYF
TRBV7-9,TRBJ2-7,TRBD2,-,TGTGCCAGCAGCTCCTCTAGCGGGGCGCTATCCTACGAGCAGTACTTC,CASSSSSGALSYEQYF
TRBV5-6,TRBJ2-1,-,-,TGTGCCAGCAGCCTTAAGCTAGCGAGCTCCTACAATGAGCAGTTCTTC,CASSLKLASSYNEQFF
TRBV6-1,TRBJ2-7,-,-,TGTGCCAGCAGTGAAGCGCTTCGTGGGGAGCAGTACTTC,CASSEALRGEQYF
TRBV4-1,TRBJ1-3,-,-,TGCGCCAGCAGCCAAGGTCTGCACAGGGAGCGAAACACCATATATTTT,CASSQGLHRERNTIYF
TRBV2,TRBJ2-1,TRBD2,-,TGTGCCAGCAGAGCGGGGGCCTCCTACAATGAGCAGTTCTTC,CASRAGASYNEQFF
TRBV18,TRBJ2-7,TRBD2,-,TGTGCCAGCTCACCACAAAATAGCGGGGGGGCCCCGCACGAGCAGTACTTC,CASSPQNSGGAPHEQYF
TRBV6-1,TRBJ2-4,TRBD1,once,TGTGCCAGCAGTGAAGCCATGGGACAGGGGGGGGACATTCAGTACTTC,CASSEAMGQGGDIQYF
TRBV29-1,TRBJ2-2,-,-,TGCAGCGTTGAAGATCTCTCTCCCTCGTCGGGTACCGGGGAGCTGTTTTTT,CSVEDLSPSSGTGELFF
TRBV27,TRBJ2-5,-,-,TGTGCCAGCAGTTTATACCGGGAGCCCGACGGGGAGACCCAGTACTTC,CASSLYREPDGETQYF
TRBV29-1,TRBJ2-1,-,few,TGCAGCGTTGAACCGGACTACAATGAGCAGTTCTTC,CSVEPDYNEQFF
TRBV7-6,TRBJ1-5,-,few,TGTGCCAGCAGCTTACAATCGGGATTCAATCAGCCCCAGCATTTT,CASSLQSGFNQPQHF
TRBV2,TRBJ2-2,-,few,TGTGCCAGCAGTGAAAGACGGCGAGGCACCGGGGAGCTGTTTTTT,CASSERRRGTGELFF
TRBV14,TRBJ2-4,TRBD2,many,TGTGCCAGCAGCCAAGTGGGAGGGTCCGACATTCAGTACTTC,CASSQVGGSDIQYF
TRBV2,TRBJ2-6,TRBD2,-,TGTGCCAGCAGTGAGTTGGGGGGGACCTCTGGGGCCAACGTCCTGACTTTC,CASSELGGTSGANVLTF
TRBV19,TRBJ1-2,-,-,TGTGCCAGTAGTTCGGACAGAGTGGCGAGTGGATATGGCTACACCTTC,CASSSDRVASGYGYTF
TRBV4-1,TRBJ2-7,-,-,TGCGCCAGCAGCCAAGATGGGGCGGGCGAGAAGAAGCAGTACTTC,CASSQDGAGEKKQYF
TRBV18,TRBJ1-5,-,-,TGTGCCAGCTCACTAGGAAACAATCAGCCCCAGCATTTT,CASSLGNNQPQHF
TRBV28,TRBJ2-1,-,-,TGTGCCAGCAGTTCCCCCGACAGGAGCAATGAGCAGTTCTTC,CASSSPDRSNEQFF
TRBV12-5,TRBJ1-3,-,-,TGTGCTAGTGGTTTGGTAGGGATTGGGGGCGGTGGAAACACCATATATTTT,CASGLVGIGGGGNTIYF
TRBV4-1,TRBJ2-2,-,few,TGCGCCAGCAGCCAAGGAACTTCTGGTCCCGGGGAGCTGTTTTTT,CASSQGTSGPGELFF
TRBV19,TRBJ1-2,TRBD1,-,TGTGCCAGTAGCACGACAGGGGAAGACTATGGCTACACCTTC,CASSTTGEDYGYTF
TRBV5-1,TRBJ2-7,-,-,TGCGCCAGCAGCTTGGTAAGCACTTCCGAGCAGTACTTC,CASSLVSTSEQYF
TRBV28,TRBJ1-2,TRBD1,medium-sized,TGTGCCACCGGGACAGGGGCACTTAACTATGGCTACACCTTC,CATGTGALNYGYTF
TRBV7-6,TRBJ2-3,TRBD2,-,TGTGCCAGCAGCTTTCTAGCGGGCTTGGGGGCAGATACGCAGTATTTT,CASSFLAGLGADTQYF
TRBV7-9,TRBJ1-1,-,-,TGTGCCAGCAGCTTTGGGGCAGGAGAGAACACTGAAGCTTTCTTT,CASSFGAGENTEAFF
TRBV4-3,TRBJ2-3,TRBD1,-,TGCGCCAGCAGCTCACAGGGGCCACCTAGCACAGATACGCAGTATTTT,CASSSQGPPSTDTQYF
TRBV27,TRBJ2-3,-,few,TGTGCCAGCAGTTATACGGTGGAGGGAGATACGCAGTATTTT,CASSYTVEGDTQYF
TRBV5-4,TRBJ1-1,-,-,TGTGCCAGCAGCACCCTCACAAAGAACACTGAAGCTTTCTTT,CASSTLTKNTEAFF
TRBV7-2,TRBJ1-1,TRBD1,-,TGTGCCAGCAGGATAAGAGGGACAGACGATAACACTGAAGCTTTCTTT,CASRIRGTDDNTEAFF
TRBV6-4,TRBJ2-1,-,-,TGTGCCAGCAGTGACGAGACAGGAGTAGCCTACAATGAGCAGTTCTTC,CASSDETGVAYNEQFF
TRBV13,TRBJ2-1,TRBD2,-,TGTGCCAGCAGCTTTAGCCCTCTAGCGGGGGGAGGAATCGATGAGCAGTTCTTC,CASSFSPLAGGGIDEQFF
TRBV30,TRBJ2-6,-,few,TGTGCCTGGACCAAAGGTTCATCTGGGGCCAACGTCCTGACTTTC,CAWTKGSSGANVLTF
TRBV7-3,TRBJ1-2,-,few,TGTGCCAGCAGCTTAGGGAAGTCTCCCTACACCTTC,CASSLGKSPYTF
TRBV4-2,TRBJ2-2,TRBD1,-,TGTGCCAGCAGCCAAGAGCTTGGGACAGGGATGGGCGGGGAGCTGTTTTTT,CASSQELGTGMGGELFF
TRBV5-1,TRBJ2-5,TRBD1,-,TGCGCCAGCAGCTTGTTGGGACAGGGGGAGACCCAGTACTTC,CASSLLGQGETQYF
TRBV6-5,TRBJ2-6,-,-,TGTGCCAGCAGTTCTCAGGGCTCTGGGGCCAACGTCCTGACTTTC,CASSSQGSGANVLTF
TRBV6-5,TRBJ1-4,-,-,TGTGCCAGCAGTCGGGATCGGAGTGAAAAACTGTTTTTT,CASSRDRSEKLFF
TRBV6-5,TRBJ2-7,-,-,TGTGCCAGCAGCACAGGGTCCGCTAGCTCCTACGAGCAGTACTTC,CASSTGSASSYEQYF
TRBV7-2,TRBJ2-1,-,-,TGTGCCAGCACCATAGACAGCTCCAACAATGAGCAGTTCTTC,CASTIDSSNNEQFF
TRBV6-1,TRBJ1-1,-,-,TGTGCCAGCAGTGACCCTCGAGGGTCGAACACTGAAGCTTTCTTT,CASSDPRGSNTEAFF
TRBV9,TRBJ2-7,-,-,TGTGCCAGCAGCGTAGGACAGGACGGCTACGAGCAGTACTTC,CASSVGQDGYEQYF
TRBV7-2,TRBJ2-7,TRBD2,-,TGTGCCAGCAGCTTTGGGACTAGCGATACTTTAGAGCAGTACTTC,CASSFGTSDTLEQYF
TRBV2,TRBJ1-3,-,few,TGTGCCAGCAGTGACCGAAACACCATATATTTT,CASSDRNTIYF
TRBV5-8,TRBJ2-2,-,-,TGTGCCAGCAGCCCGGGAAGGGGCCCCACCGGGGAGCTGTTTTTT,CASSPGRGPTGELFF
TRBV6-5,TRBJ2-6,TRBD1,once,TGTGCCAGCAGTTCACAGGGGGCTGGGGCCAACGTCCTGACTTTC,CASSSQGAGANVLTF